The present TCR beta chain was sequenced within a study of immune evolution from preneoplasia to lung adenocarcinoma. CDR1 SGDLS and CDR2 YYNGEE come from the germline V gene. Trimming at V came to 4 bases and at J to 5 bases, leaving 8 bases not matched to a gene. The CDR3 is 15 residues long. Produced via immunoSEQ multiplex PCR; TCRdb's table is partial and in-frame only. The sample includes 9,500 to 14,000 clones, 78% seen only once; the top ten take roughly 3.6%. The sequenced sample consisted of FFPE minimally invasive lung adenocarcinoma tissue. The source is a person aged 60 to 85 with lung adenocarcinoma. V usage is TRBV9 and J usage is TRBJ2-5, with 10 bases fitting TRBD2. CDR3 DNA sequence: TGTGCCAGCAGCATTGGGACTAGCGCGTGGGAGACCCAGTACTTC. Protein: CASSIGTSAWETQYF.